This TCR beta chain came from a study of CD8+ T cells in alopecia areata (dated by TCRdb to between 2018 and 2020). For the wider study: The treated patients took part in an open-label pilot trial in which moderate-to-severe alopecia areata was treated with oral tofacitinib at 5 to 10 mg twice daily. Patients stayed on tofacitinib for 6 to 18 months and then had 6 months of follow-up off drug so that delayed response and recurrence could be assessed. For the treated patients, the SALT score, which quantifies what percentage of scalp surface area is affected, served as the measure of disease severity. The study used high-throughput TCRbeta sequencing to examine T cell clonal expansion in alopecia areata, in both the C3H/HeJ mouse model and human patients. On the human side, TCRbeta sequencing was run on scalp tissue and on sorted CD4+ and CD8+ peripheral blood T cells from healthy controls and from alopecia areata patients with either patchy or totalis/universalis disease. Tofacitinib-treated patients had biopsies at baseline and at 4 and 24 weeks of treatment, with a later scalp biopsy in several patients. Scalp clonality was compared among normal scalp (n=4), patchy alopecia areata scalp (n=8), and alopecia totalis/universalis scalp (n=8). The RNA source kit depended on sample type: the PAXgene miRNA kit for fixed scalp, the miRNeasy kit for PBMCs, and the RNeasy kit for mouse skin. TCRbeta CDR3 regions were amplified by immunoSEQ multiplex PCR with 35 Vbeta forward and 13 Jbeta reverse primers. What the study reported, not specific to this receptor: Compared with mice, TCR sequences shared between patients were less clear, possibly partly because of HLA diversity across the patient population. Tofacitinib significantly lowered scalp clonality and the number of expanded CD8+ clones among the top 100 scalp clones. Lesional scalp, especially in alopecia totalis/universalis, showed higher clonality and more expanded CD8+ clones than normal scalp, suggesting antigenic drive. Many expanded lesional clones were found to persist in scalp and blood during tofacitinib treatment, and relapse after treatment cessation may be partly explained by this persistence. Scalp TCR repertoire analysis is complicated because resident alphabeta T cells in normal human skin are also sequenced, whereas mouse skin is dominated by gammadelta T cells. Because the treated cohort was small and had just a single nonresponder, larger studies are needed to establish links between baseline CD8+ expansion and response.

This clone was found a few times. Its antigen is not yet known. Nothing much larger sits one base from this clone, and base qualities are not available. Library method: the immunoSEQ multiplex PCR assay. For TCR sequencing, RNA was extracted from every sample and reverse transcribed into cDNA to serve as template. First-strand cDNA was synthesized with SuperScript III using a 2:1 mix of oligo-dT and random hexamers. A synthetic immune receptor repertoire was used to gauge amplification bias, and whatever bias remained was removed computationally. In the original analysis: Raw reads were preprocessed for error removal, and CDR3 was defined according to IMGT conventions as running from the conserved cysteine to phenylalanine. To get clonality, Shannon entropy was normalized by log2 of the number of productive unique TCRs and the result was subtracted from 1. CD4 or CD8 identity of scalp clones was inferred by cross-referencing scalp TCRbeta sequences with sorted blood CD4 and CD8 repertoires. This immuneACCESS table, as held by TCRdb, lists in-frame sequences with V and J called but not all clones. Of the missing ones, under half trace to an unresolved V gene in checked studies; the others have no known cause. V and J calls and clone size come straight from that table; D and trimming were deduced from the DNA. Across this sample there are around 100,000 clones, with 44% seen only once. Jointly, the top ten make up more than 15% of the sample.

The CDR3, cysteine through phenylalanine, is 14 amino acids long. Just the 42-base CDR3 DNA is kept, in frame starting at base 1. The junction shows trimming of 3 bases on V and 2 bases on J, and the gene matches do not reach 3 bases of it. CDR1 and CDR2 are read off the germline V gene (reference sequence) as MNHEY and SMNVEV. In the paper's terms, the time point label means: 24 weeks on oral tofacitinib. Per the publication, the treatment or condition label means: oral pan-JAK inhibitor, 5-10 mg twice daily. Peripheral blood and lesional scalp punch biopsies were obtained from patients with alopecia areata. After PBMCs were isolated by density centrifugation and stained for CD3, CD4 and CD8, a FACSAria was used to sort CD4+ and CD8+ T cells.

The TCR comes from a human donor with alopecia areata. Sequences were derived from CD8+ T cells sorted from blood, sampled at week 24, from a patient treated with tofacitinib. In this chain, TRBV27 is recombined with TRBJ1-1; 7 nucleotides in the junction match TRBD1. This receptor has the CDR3 CASSLGTANTEAFF. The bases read TGTGCCAGCAGTTTGGGGACAGCAAACACTGAAGCTTTCTTT.